What follows are 18 T cell receptor beta chains derived from one specimen sequenced in a study of graft-versus-host responses after intestinal transplantation. Using immunoSEQ multiplex PCR, the repertoire was profiled, and TCRdb retains in-frame clones only, with some absent. The table lists roughly 3,000 clones, 85% to 95% of them singletons, with approximately 4% in the top ten. The sample consisted of bone marrow, taken 350 to 400 days after transplant. The receptors were gathered from a human patient who received an intestinal transplant, so some T cells may come from the graft donor.

In its sample, this clone was seen a few times. The gene calls are TRBV4-1 and TRBJ1-3; no reliable D call. The germline V gene encodes CDR1 MGHRA and CDR2 YSYEKL. V lost 0 bases and J lost 2, with 11 bases in between. The CDR3 is 16 amino acids. The DNA of the CDR3 is TGCGCCAGCAGCCAAGATCTTGCCGAACCTGGAAACACCATATATTTT. This codes for CASSQDLAEPGNTIYF.

CDR3 sequence: CASSYSSSSYEQYF. The CDR3 coding sequence is TGTGCCAGCAGTTACTCTAGCAGCTCCTACGAGCAGTACTTC. V and J are TRBV6-5 and TRBJ2-7; D not certain. The CDR3 has 14 residues. Germline loops: CDR1 MNHEY, CDR2 SVGAGI. Deletions cut 0 bases from V and 0 bases from J, with 6 bases between.

The chain couples TRBV6-5 to TRBJ2-7, with TRBD1 matching over 11 bases. V lost 6 bases to trimming and J lost 7 bases; unmatched junction nucleotides: 8. Germline CDR1 and CDR2: MNHEY and SVGAGI. The CDR3 consists of 14 residues. The CDR3 region is CASSPGTGGLEQYF. The CDR3 DNA reads as TGTGCCAGCAGCCCCGGGACAGGGGGTTTGGAGCAGTACTTC.

The chain recombines TRBV28 with TRBJ2-6; TRBD1 or TRBD2 may be the D gene (5 bases each). The CDR3 covers 17 residues. The germline V gene encodes CDR1 MDHEN and CDR2 SYDVKM. V shed 5 bases and J shed 1 base, with 15 bases lying between them. The CDR3 loop reads CASSRPGTESGANVLTF. In DNA form, the CDR3 reads TGTGCCAGCAGTCGTCCCGGGACGGAGTCTGGGGCCAACGTCCTGACTTTC.

The J gene is TRBJ2-5, the V gene TRBV11-2; TRBD2 might be the D (7 bases). CDR3 length: 15 amino acids. The ends were cut back, 0 bases at V and 4 bases at J, with 12 bases in the middle. CDR1 and CDR2 (germline): SGHAT, FQNNGV. The CDR3 coding sequence is TGTGCCAGCAGCTTAGATCGCGGGGGCCCAGAGACCCAGTACTTC. Protein sequence: CASSLDRGGPETQYF.

The chain recombines TRBV2 with TRBJ1-5; TRBD1 might be the D (5 bases). Trimming removed 6 bases from V and 3 bases from J, with 12 bases in between. This CDR3 contains 14 residues. CDR1 SNHLY and CDR2 FYNNEI come from the germline V gene. This CDR3 is CASRPGRLNQPQHF. For the CDR3, the DNA is TGTGCCAGCAGACCGGGACGGCTCAATCAGCCCCAGCATTTT.

V usage is TRBV18 and J usage is TRBJ1-2; D ambiguous. The length of the CDR3 is 15 residues. CDR1 and CDR2 from the germline V gene are KGHSH and LQKENI. V shed 3 bases and J shed 4 bases, with 15 bases lying between them. The CDR3 sequence: CASSPDSGSFYGYTF. CDR3 in DNA: TGTGCCAGCTCACCCGACTCGGGCTCCTTCTATGGCTACACCTTC.

This clone was seen once. The V call is TRBV5-8, the J call TRBJ1-3; a weak D match, TRBD1 (5 bases). CDR3 size: 16 residues. Trimming left V 0 bases short and J 2 bases short, with 12 bases between. Germline CDR1 SGHTS, CDR2 YDEGEE. This chain's CDR3 is CASSLEGRAAGNTIYF. CDR3 bases: TGTGCCAGCAGCTTGGAGGGCAGGGCGGCTGGAAACACCATATATTTT. Based on the CDR3 plus reference TRBV5-8 and TRBJ1-3, the full variable domain is EAGVTQSPTHLIKTRGQQATLRCSPISGHTSVYWYQQALGLGLQFLLWYDEGEERNRGNFPPRFSGRQFPNYSSELNVNALELEDSALYLCASSLEGRAAGNTIYFGEGSWLTVV.

The chain couples TRBV15 to TRBJ2-5; 10 bases map to TRBD2. CDR1 and CDR2 (germline): LNHNV, YYDKDF (reference sequence). The CDR3 is 16 residues long. Trimming at V came to 1 base and at J to 2 bases, leaving 4 bases not matched to a gene. CDR3 sequence: CATSRASGGPQETQYF. CDR3 bases: TGTGCCACCAGCAGAGCTAGCGGGGGTCCGCAAGAGACCCAGTACTTC.

The V and J genes are TRBV28 and TRBJ2-3; D gene ambiguous. Trimming stripped 6 bases from V and 0 bases from J, with 16 bases between. This CDR3 is 16 amino acids long. From germline, CDR1 is MDHEN and CDR2 SYDVKM. The CDR3 bases are TGTGCCAGCAGGGCCCCACTTTACGGAAGCACAGATACGCAGTATTTT. It specifies CASRAPLYGSTDTQYF.

V usage is TRBV10-3 and J usage is TRBJ1-2; D possibly corresponds to TRBD1 (6 bases). Trimming removed 7 bases from V and 6 bases from J, with 12 bases in between. The germline V gene has CDR1 ENHRY and CDR2 SYGVKD. This CDR3 region has 12 residues. This CDR3 is CAINPGADGYTF. The CDR3 region has the DNA TGTGCCATCAATCCGGGGGCAGATGGCTACACCTTC.

V and J are TRBV28 and TRBJ2-7, with D perhaps matching TRBD1 (6 bases). Trimming stripped 1 base from V and 2 bases from J, with 12 bases between. The CDR3 extends over 15 amino acids. Per germline, CDR1 MDHEN and CDR2 SYDVKM. The CDR3 loop is CASSLSGTYAYEQYF. CDR3 nucleotides: TGTGCCAGCAGTTTATCCGGGACATACGCCTACGAGCAGTACTTC.

The chain links TRBV6-6 to TRBJ1-1; no clear D. The germline V and J ends were trimmed by 8 bases and 4 bases, with 8 bases remaining between them. The CDR3 has 11 residues. Germline CDR1 is MNHNY and CDR2 is SVGAGI (reference sequence). The CDR3 nucleotides are TGTGCCAGCCGTCGAGGCACTGAAGCTTTCTTT. It translates to CASRRGTEAFF.

V usage is TRBV5-1 and J usage is TRBJ2-6; weak D call: TRBD1 (6 bases). This CDR3 contains 18 residues. Germline values: CDR1 SGHRS, CDR2 YFSETQ. The ends were cut back, 6 bases at V and 0 bases at J, with 19 bases in the middle. The CDR3 DNA is TGCGCCAGCATGAGCCGGGACACACACCTCTCTGGGGCCAACGTCCTGACTTTC. It is translated as CASMSRDTHLSGANVLTF.

This clone was observed a single time. V usage is TRBV2 and J usage is TRBJ2-1; TRBD2 aligns across 7 bases. Losses at the gene ends were 6 bases for V and 6 bases for J; bases not matched to a gene: 11. Germline V lookup: CDR1 SNHLY, CDR2 FYNNEI. CDR3 length equals 15 residues. Written as DNA, the CDR3 is TGTGCCAGCAGGGAGAAGCGGGGCTTTACCAATGAGCAGTTCTTC. Translated, it gives CASREKRGFTNEQFF. Based on the CDR3 plus reference TRBV2 and TRBJ2-1, the full variable domain is EPEVTQTPSHQVTQMGQEVILRCVPISNHLYFYWYRQILGQKVEFLVSFYNNEISEKSEIFDDQFSVERPDGSNFTLKIRSTKLEDSAMYFCASREKRGFTNEQFFGPGTRLTVL.

This clone was detected once. The J gene is TRBJ2-4, the V gene TRBV6-1; D possibly corresponds to TRBD2 (5 bases). Trimming removed 1 base from V and 15 bases from J, with 16 bases in between. The CDR3 spans 13 residues. Looked up from germline, CDR1 is MNHNS and CDR2 is SASEGT. The CDR3 DNA follows: TGTGCCAGCAGTGAAGAACGCCGGGGATTACGGTACTTC. Protein sequence: CASSEERRGLRYF.

The chain couples TRBV28 to TRBJ2-2; possible D gene TRBD2, 5 bases. The CDR3 length is 14 residues. Germline CDR1 and CDR2: MDHEN and SYDVKM. Trimming removed 0 bases from V and 3 bases from J, with 5 bases in between. The chain's CDR3 is CASSLWRDTGELFF. Written as DNA, the CDR3 is TGTGCCAGCAGTTTATGGAGGGACACCGGGGAGCTGTTTTTT.

CDR3 in DNA: TGTGCCAGCAGCTCCCTACAGGGCCTAGGGAATTCACCCCTCCACTTT. It specifies CASSSLQGLGNSPLHF. This rearrangement joins TRBV5-4 to TRBJ1-6; a possible D gene is TRBD1 (6 bases). Between the trimmed V and J ends, which lost 3 bases and 7 bases, there was a span of 17 bases. Germline V gives CDR1 SGHNT, CDR2 YYREEE (reference sequence). This CDR3 contains 16 residues.